Listed below are T cell receptor beta chains from one sample, sequenced in a study of cytomegalovirus exposure and HLA in healthy donors. Here immunoSEQ multiplex PCR was the method, and the copy in TCRdb shows in-frame clones only, minus some. The top ten clones hold approximately 4.8% of a sample with tens of thousands of clones, just under 80% of them seen once. The sample consisted of PBMCs. The receptor set was obtained from a male donor in good health and CMV-seropositive. The CDR3 runs from the conserved cysteine through the conserved F or W. Each record gives: J gene, clone size, V gene, CDR3 length, D gene, CDR3 protein, CDR3 DNA. A D gene is named only where the DNA matches it firmly. The size entry is marked missing in some rows and otherwise reads once, few, many or a size class.

J: TRBJ1-1; size: -; V: TRBV5-6; length: 14; D: -; CDR3: CASSLGAGWNEAFF; DNA: TGTGCCAGCAGCTTGGGGGCGGGATGGAATGAAGCTTTCTTT
J: TRBJ2-5; size: -; V: TRBV15; length: 13; D: -; CDR3: CATSRYREETQYF; DNA: TGTGCCACCAGCCGCTACCGGGAGGAGACCCAGTACTTC
J: TRBJ1-2; size: few; V: TRBV7-9; length: 16; D: TRBD1; CDR3: CASSFSLDRGNYGYTF; DNA: TGTGCCAGCAGCTTTAGTCTGGACAGGGGGAACTATGGCTACACCTTC
J: TRBJ1-2; size: -; V: TRBV5-1; length: 15; D: TRBD1; CDR3: CASSLEFGQGYGYTF; DNA: TGCGCCAGCAGCTTGGAGTTCGGACAGGGGTATGGCTACACCTTC
J: TRBJ1-2; size: -; V: TRBV7-2; length: 13; D: TRBD1; CDR3: CASSLGDRVGYTF; DNA: TGTGCCAGCAGCTTAGGGGACAGGGTCGGCTACACCTTC
J: TRBJ1-1; size: -; V: TRBV15; length: 15; D: -; CDR3: CATSSKLQGHTEAFF; DNA: TGTGCCACCAGCAGTAAATTACAGGGTCACACTGAAGCTTTCTTT
J: TRBJ2-1; size: -; V: TRBV4-1; length: 19; D: TRBD2; CDR3: CASSQPPGLAPQGGNEQFF; DNA: TGCGCCAGCAGCCAACCTCCCGGACTAGCGCCCCAGGGGGGGAATGAGCAGTTCTTC
J: TRBJ1-2; size: -; V: TRBV9; length: 15; D: TRBD1; CDR3: CASSSDRGPGNGYTF; DNA: TGTGCCAGCAGCAGCGACAGGGGGCCCGGCAATGGCTACACCTTC
J: TRBJ2-1; size: -; V: TRBV5-4; length: 16; D: -; CDR3: CASSLLTGSYYNEQFF; DNA: TGTGCCAGCAGCTTATTGACGGGATCTTACTACAATGAGCAGTTCTTC
J: TRBJ2-7; size: -; V: TRBV6-5; length: 14; D: -; CDR3: CASNLRGGAYEQYF; DNA: TGTGCCAGCAACTTACGAGGGGGGGCCTACGAGCAGTACTTC
J: TRBJ2-2; size: -; V: TRBV10-1; length: 16; D: -; CDR3: CASGGGIGHFPGELFF; DNA: TGCGCCAGCGGTGGGGGCATCGGCCACTTCCCCGGGGAGCTGTTTTTT
J: TRBJ2-2; size: -; V: TRBV27; length: 14; D: -; CDR3: CASSFRQATGELFF; DNA: TGTGCCAGCAGTTTCCGACAGGCCACCGGGGAGCTGTTTTTT
J: TRBJ1-2; size: -; V: TRBV28; length: 18; D: TRBD1; CDR3: CASRRTGGDSPSNYGYTF; DNA: TGTGCCAGCAGAAGGACAGGGGGCGATTCCCCATCGAACTATGGCTACACCTTC
J: TRBJ2-1; size: few; V: TRBV5-4; length: 13; D: -; CDR3: CASSFARRNEQFF; DNA: TGTGCCAGCAGCTTCGCTAGAAGAAATGAGCAGTTCTTC
J: TRBJ2-3; size: -; V: TRBV5-8; length: 15; D: -; CDR3: CASRGLNLGTDTQYF; DNA: TGTGCCAGCAGAGGACTCAACTTAGGCACAGATACGCAGTATTTT
J: TRBJ1-4; size: few; V: TRBV6-6; length: 15; D: -; CDR3: CASSVWEGPNEKLFF; DNA: TGTGCCAGCAGCGTCTGGGAGGGACCTAATGAAAAACTGTTTTTT
J: TRBJ1-5; size: once; V: TRBV5-1; length: 15; D: TRBD1; CDR3: CASSWGTGVNQPQHF; DNA: TGCGCCAGCAGCTGGGGGACAGGGGTTAATCAGCCCCAGCATTTT
J: TRBJ2-5; size: -; V: TRBV6-6; length: 14; D: TRBD2; CDR3: CASGVSGGGETQYF; DNA: TGTGCCAGCGGTGTTAGTGGGGGGGGAGAGACCCAGTACTTC
J: TRBJ2-7; size: -; V: TRBV10-1; length: 13; D: -; CDR3: CASSEGTPYEQYF; DNA: TGCGCCAGCAGTGAAGGGACTCCCTACGAGCAGTACTTC
J: TRBJ1-1; size: -; V: TRBV18; length: 19; D: TRBD1; CDR3: CASSPSRGQGAALGTEAFF; DNA: TGTGCCAGCTCACCAAGCCGCGGACAGGGGGCGGCTCTGGGCACTGAAGCTTTCTTT
J: TRBJ1-1; size: -; V: TRBV19; length: 13; D: -; CDR3: CASTLGPNTEAFF; DNA: TGTGCCAGTACTTTGGGGCCGAACACTGAAGCTTTCTTT
J: TRBJ2-7; size: once; V: TRBV27; length: 15; D: TRBD1; CDR3: CASRAAGTGSYEQYF; DNA: TGTGCCAGCAGGGCCGCCGGGACAGGGTCCTACGAGCAGTACTTC
J: TRBJ1-2; size: -; V: TRBV6-4; length: 14; D: TRBD1; CDR3: CASRFMGQLEGYTF; DNA: TGTGCCAGCAGATTTATGGGACAGTTGGAGGGCTACACCTTC
J: TRBJ1-2; size: -; V: TRBV29-1; length: 14; D: TRBD1; CDR3: CSVGLQGAQVGYTF; DNA: TGCAGCGTAGGCCTCCAGGGGGCGCAGGTTGGCTACACCTTC
J: TRBJ2-7; size: few; V: TRBV27; length: 16; D: TRBD2; CDR3: CASKTQMILGGNEQYF; DNA: TGTGCCAGCAAAACCCAGATGATTCTCGGGGGGAACGAGCAGTACTTC
J: TRBJ2-1; size: -; V: TRBV28; length: 16; D: TRBD2; CDR3: CASSSSGVKLYNEQFF; DNA: TGTGCCAGCAGTTCGAGCGGGGTGAAGCTATACAATGAGCAGTTCTTC
J: TRBJ2-6; size: few; V: TRBV29-1; length: 15; D: -; CDR3: CSVEGPGEGANVLTF; DNA: TGCAGCGTTGAAGGACCGGGGGAAGGGGCCAACGTCCTGACTTTC
J: TRBJ2-7; size: -; V: TRBV1; length: 12; D: -; CDR3: CTSSQAGAEQYF; DNA: TGCACCAGCAGCCAGGCAGGGGCCGAGCAGTACTTC
J: TRBJ2-3; size: -; V: TRBV28; length: 18; D: -; CDR3: CASSSPFELLQNTDTQYF; DNA: TGTGCCAGCAGTTCACCGTTCGAACTGCTCCAAAACACAGATACGCAGTATTTT
J: TRBJ1-2; size: -; V: TRBV30; length: 11; D: -; CDR3: CAWKSQDGYTF; DNA: TGTGCCTGGAAATCACAGGATGGCTACACCTTC
J: TRBJ1-5; size: -; V: TRBV19; length: 14; D: -; CDR3: CASSMVQFNQPQHF; DNA: TGTGCCAGTAGTATGGTACAGTTCAATCAGCCCCAGCATTTT
J: TRBJ1-4; size: -; V: TRBV13; length: 14; D: -; CDR3: CASSDGGTNEKLFF; DNA: TGTGCCAGCAGCGACGGAGGGACTAATGAAAAACTGTTTTTT
J: TRBJ1-2; size: -; V: TRBV11-2; length: 14; D: TRBD1; CDR3: CASSARDSLYGYTF; DNA: TGTGCCAGCAGCGCTCGGGACAGCCTCTATGGCTACACCTTC
J: TRBJ1-6; size: -; V: TRBV28; length: 14; D: -; CDR3: CASRPNHANSPLHF; DNA: TGTGCCAGCAGGCCTAACCATGCTAATTCACCCCTCCACTTT
J: TRBJ2-1; size: once; V: TRBV29-1; length: 16; D: TRBD2; CDR3: CSVEEGTSGRRNEQFF; DNA: TGCAGCGTCGAAGAAGGGACTAGCGGGAGACGAAATGAGCAGTTCTTC
J: TRBJ2-2; size: -; V: TRBV28; length: 14; D: TRBD1; CDR3: CASSSNRGPGELFF; DNA: TGTGCCAGCAGTTCGAACAGGGGTCCCGGGGAGCTGTTTTTT
J: TRBJ1-1; size: -; V: TRBV27; length: 15; D: -; CDR3: CASSLSSGGRTEAFF; DNA: TGTGCCAGCAGTTTATCGTCCGGGGGAAGAACTGAAGCTTTCTTT
J: TRBJ2-1; size: once; V: TRBV9; length: 15; D: TRBD2; CDR3: CASSVDSGRGNEQFF; DNA: TGTGCCAGCAGCGTAGATAGCGGGAGGGGCAATGAGCAGTTCTTC
J: TRBJ1-1; size: few; V: TRBV6-1; length: 13; D: TRBD1; CDR3: CASSAIQGAEAFF; DNA: TGTGCCAGCAGTGCGATACAGGGGGCTGAAGCTTTCTTT
J: TRBJ2-2; size: -; V: TRBV14; length: 12; D: -; CDR3: CASSTITGELFF; DNA: TGTGCCAGCAGCACTATAACCGGGGAGCTGTTTTTT
J: TRBJ2-1; size: few; V: TRBV5-4; length: 14; D: TRBD1; CDR3: CASSLTGVGGEQFF; DNA: TGTGCCAGCAGCTTGACAGGGGTCGGCGGTGAGCAGTTCTTC
J: TRBJ2-1; size: -; V: TRBV6-7; length: 23; D: -; CDR3: CASSYSFYSQDNTRRVSYNEQFF; DNA: TGTGCCAGCAGTTACTCGTTTTATAGCCAGGACAACACCAGGAGGGTATCCTACAATGAGCAGTTCTTC
J: TRBJ1-6; size: -; V: TRBV5-1; length: 16; D: TRBD1; CDR3: CASSSGETGMSSPLHF; DNA: TGCGCCAGCAGCTCGGGCGAGACAGGGATGAGTTCACCCCTCCACTTT
J: TRBJ2-1; size: -; V: TRBV19; length: 13; D: -; CDR3: CASRVDTYNEQFF; DNA: TGTGCCAGTAGGGTAGACACCTACAATGAGCAGTTCTTC
J: TRBJ1-1; size: -; V: TRBV6-5; length: 16; D: TRBD1; CDR3: CASSYTQGARGTEAFF; DNA: TGTGCCAGCAGTTACACACAGGGGGCTCGAGGCACTGAAGCTTTCTTT
J: TRBJ1-4; size: -; V: TRBV7-9; length: 17; D: -; CDR3: CASSLTRSGRGGEKLFF; DNA: TGTGCCAGCAGCTTGACGCGGTCAGGGCGGGGTGGTGAAAAACTGTTTTTT
J: TRBJ2-5; size: -; V: TRBV15; length: 11; D: TRBD2; CDR3: CATGGGETQYF; DNA: TGTGCCACCGGCGGGGGAGAGACCCAGTACTTC
J: TRBJ1-3; size: -; V: TRBV29-1; length: 13; D: -; CDR3: CSVEGGNGNTIYF; DNA: TGCAGCGTTGAGGGGGGGAACGGAAACACCATATATTTT
J: TRBJ2-2; size: -; V: TRBV2; length: 14; D: TRBD2; CDR3: CASRGLAGVGELFF; DNA: TGTGCCAGCCGGGGACTAGCGGGAGTCGGGGAGCTGTTTTTT
J: TRBJ2-5; size: -; V: TRBV11-2; length: 13; D: -; CDR3: CASSAQLQETQYF; DNA: TGTGCCAGCAGCGCTCAGTTACAAGAGACCCAGTACTTC
J: TRBJ2-7; size: -; V: TRBV4-1; length: 13; D: -; CDR3: CASSYMDSYEQYF; DNA: TGCGCCAGCAGCTACATGGACAGCTACGAGCAGTACTTC
J: TRBJ1-1; size: -; V: TRBV6-1; length: 13; D: TRBD1; CDR3: CASSAGQVIEAFF; DNA: TGTGCCAGCAGCGCGGGACAGGTAATTGAAGCTTTCTTT